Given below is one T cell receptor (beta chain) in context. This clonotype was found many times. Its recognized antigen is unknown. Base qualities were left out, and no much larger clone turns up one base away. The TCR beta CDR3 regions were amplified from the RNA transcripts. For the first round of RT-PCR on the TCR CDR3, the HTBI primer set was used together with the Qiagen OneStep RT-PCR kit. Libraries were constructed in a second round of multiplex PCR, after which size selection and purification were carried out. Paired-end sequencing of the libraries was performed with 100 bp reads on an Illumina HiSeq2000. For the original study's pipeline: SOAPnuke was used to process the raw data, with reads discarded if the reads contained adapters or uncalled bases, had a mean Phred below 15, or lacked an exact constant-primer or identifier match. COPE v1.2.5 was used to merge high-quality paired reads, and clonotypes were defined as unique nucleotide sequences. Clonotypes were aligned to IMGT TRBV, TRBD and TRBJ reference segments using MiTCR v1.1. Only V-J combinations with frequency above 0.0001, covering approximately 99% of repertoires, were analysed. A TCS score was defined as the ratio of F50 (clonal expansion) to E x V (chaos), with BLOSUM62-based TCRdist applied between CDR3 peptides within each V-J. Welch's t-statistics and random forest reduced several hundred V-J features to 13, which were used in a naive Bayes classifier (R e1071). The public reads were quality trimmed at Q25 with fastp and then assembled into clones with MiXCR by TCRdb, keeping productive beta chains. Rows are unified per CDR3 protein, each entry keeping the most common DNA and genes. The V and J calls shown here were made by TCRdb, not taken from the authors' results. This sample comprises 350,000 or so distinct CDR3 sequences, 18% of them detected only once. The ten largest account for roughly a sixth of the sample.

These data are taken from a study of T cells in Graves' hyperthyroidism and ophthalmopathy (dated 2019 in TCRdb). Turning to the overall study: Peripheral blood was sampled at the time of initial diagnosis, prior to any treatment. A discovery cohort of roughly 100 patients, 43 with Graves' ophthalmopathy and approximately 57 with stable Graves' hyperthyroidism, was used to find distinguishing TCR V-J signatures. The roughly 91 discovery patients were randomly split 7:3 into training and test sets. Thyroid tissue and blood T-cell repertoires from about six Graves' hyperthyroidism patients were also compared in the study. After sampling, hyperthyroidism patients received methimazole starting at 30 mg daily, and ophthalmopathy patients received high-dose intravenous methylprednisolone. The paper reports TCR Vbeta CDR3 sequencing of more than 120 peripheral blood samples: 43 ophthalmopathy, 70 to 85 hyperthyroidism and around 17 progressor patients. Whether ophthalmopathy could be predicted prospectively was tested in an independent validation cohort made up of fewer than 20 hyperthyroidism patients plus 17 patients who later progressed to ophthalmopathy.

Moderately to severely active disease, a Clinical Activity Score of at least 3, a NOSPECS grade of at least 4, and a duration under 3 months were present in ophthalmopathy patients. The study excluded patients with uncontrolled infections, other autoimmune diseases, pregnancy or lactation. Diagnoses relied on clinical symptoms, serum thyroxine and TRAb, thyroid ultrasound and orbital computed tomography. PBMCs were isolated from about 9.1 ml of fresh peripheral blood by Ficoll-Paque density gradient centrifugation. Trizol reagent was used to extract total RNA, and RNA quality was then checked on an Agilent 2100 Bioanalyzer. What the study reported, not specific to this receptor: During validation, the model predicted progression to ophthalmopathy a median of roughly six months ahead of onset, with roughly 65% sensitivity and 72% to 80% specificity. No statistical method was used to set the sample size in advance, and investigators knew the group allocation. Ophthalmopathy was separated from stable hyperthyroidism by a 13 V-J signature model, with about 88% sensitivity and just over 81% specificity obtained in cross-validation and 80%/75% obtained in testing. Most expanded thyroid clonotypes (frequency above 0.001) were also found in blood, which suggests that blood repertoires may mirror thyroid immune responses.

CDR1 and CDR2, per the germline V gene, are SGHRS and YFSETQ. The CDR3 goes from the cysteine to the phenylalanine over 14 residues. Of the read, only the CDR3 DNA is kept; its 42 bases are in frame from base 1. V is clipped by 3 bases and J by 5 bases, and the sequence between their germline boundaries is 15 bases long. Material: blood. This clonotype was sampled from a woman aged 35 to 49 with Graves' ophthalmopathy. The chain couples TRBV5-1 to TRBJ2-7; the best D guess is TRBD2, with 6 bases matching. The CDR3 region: CASSSGVIQDEQYF. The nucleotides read TGCGCCAGCAGCTCGGGAGTAATTCAGGACGAGCAGTACTTC.